This passage covers 8 T cell receptor beta chains from one sample sequenced in a study of blood T cell repertoires in COVID-19. Using immunoSEQ multiplex PCR, the repertoire was profiled, and TCRdb retains in-frame clones only, with some absent. The table lists 95,000 to 110,000 clones, approximately 88% of them singletons, with 4.5% to 6% in the top ten. The sequenced material came from peripheral blood. Receptors were obtained from a man in his forties with active or convalescent COVID-19.

The rearrangement uses TRBV3-1 (or the pseudogene TRBV3-2) and TRBJ2-1; D is unclear. Trimming took off 4 bases at V and 1 base at J, with 8 bases between the two ends. This CDR3 contains 14 residues. Looked up from germline, CDR1 is LGHDT and CDR2 is YNNKEL (reference sequence). The chain's CDR3 is CASSLLESYNEQFF. The CDR3, as DNA: TGTGCCAGCAGCCTGCTAGAGTCCTACAATGAGCAGTTCTTC.

The V gene is TRBV27, the J gene TRBJ2-3; 13 bases map to TRBD2. After removal of 3 bases from V and 1 base from J, the junction contained 10 bases not matched to a gene. The CDR3 spans 19 residues. Per germline, CDR1 MNHEY and CDR2 SMNVEV (reference sequence). The chain's CDR3 is CASSLLGTSGMGGTDTQYF. In DNA form, the CDR3 reads TGTGCCAGCAGTTTGTTAGGGACTAGCGGGATGGGTGGCACAGATACGCAGTATTTT.

The chain recombines TRBV6-6 with TRBJ2-2; D is perhaps TRBD1 (5 bases). V was shortened by 7 bases and J by 7 bases, with 10 bases between the two germline ends. The CDR3 consists of 12 residues. Germline CDR1 is MNHNY and CDR2 is SVGAGI (reference sequence). The CDR3 sequence is CASTYRIGELFF. In DNA form, the CDR3 reads TGTGCCAGCACCTACAGGATCGGGGAGCTGTTTTTT.

The gene calls are TRBV4-3 and TRBJ2-1, with 8 bases matching TRBD2. The V segment lost 0 bases and the J segment 4 bases; nucleotides outside the gene matches: 8. The CDR3 contains 17 residues. Germline V CDR1 and CDR2: LGHNA, YSLEER. CDR3 amino acids: CASSQDWSGSLYNEQFF. The DNA for the CDR3 is TGCGCCAGCAGCCAAGATTGGAGCGGGAGCCTTTACAATGAGCAGTTCTTC.

The V call is TRBV2, the J call TRBJ1-3, with 9 bases that match TRBD1. The CDR3 extends over 13 amino acids. Germline CDR1 and CDR2: SNHLY and FYNNEI. In DNA form, the CDR3 reads TGTGCAACGACAGGGGGGAGTGGAAACACCATATATTTT. This encodes CATTGGSGNTIYF.

This chain connects TRBV5-6 to TRBJ1-4; D may be TRBD1 (5 bases). Germline V gene sequence: CDR1 SGHDT, CDR2 YYEEEE. The CDR3 totals 14 residues. The ends were cut back, 3 bases at V and 3 bases at J, with 9 bases in the middle. The chain's CDR3 is CASSYRIPNEKLFF. CDR3 sequence (DNA): TGTGCCAGCAGCTACAGGATCCCTAATGAAAAACTGTTTTTT. Filled out from reference TRBV5-6 and TRBJ1-4, the complete variable domain reads DAGVTQSPTHLIKTRGQQVTLRCSPKSGHDTVSWYQQALGQGPQFIFQYYEEEERQRGNFPDRFSGHQFPNYSSELNVNALLLGDSALYLCASSYRIPNEKLFFGSGTQLSVL.

The chain recombines TRBV6-5 with TRBJ1-1; the D gene is possibly TRBD1 (5 bases). V was pared by 8 bases and J by 1 base, with 14 bases between. Germline V gene sequence: CDR1 MNHEY, CDR2 SVGAGI. This CDR3 contains 14 residues. CDR3 sequence: CASSAAGSNTEAFF. The CDR3 DNA follows: TGTGCCAGCTCCGCGGCAGGGTCGAACACTGAAGCTTTCTTT.

This rearrangement joins TRBV6-6 to TRBJ1-1; D possibly corresponds to TRBD1 (6 bases). The V gene lost 5 bases and the J gene lost 8 bases, with 12 bases spanning the gap. The germline gives CDR1 MNHNY, CDR2 SVGAGI (reference sequence). There are 12 residues in the CDR3. The CDR3: CASSHGQTEAFF. CDR3 coding DNA: TGTGCCAGCAGTCACGGACAGACCGAAGCTTTCTTT.